This is a list of T cell receptor beta chains from one sample in a study of T-cell reconstitution after alpha-beta-depleted transplantation in children. TCRdb reprocessed the PCR reads with MiXCR, giving one entry per CDR3 protein. The repertoire consists of approximately 34,000 distinct CDR3 sequences, with around 6.6% occurring once and the leading ten covering 25% to 30%. This specimen consisted of peripheral blood, obtained 60 days after TCRalphabeta/CD19-depleted stem cell transplant. Receptor source: a child younger than two who had a stem cell transplant for acute myeloid leukemia, so the T cells may come from the graft donor. Both conserved end residues are part of each CDR3. D genes are given only for firm matches. Not every row has a clone size; where given, it reads once, few, many or a size class.

J,D,V,size,CDR3,DNA
TRBJ1-5,TRBD1,TRBV11-2,many,CASSPRQGPNQPQHF,TGTGCCAGCAGCCCCAGACAGGGGCCGAATCAGCCCCAGCATTTT
TRBJ2-5,TRBD2,TRBV5-4,.,CASQPAGGETQYF,TGTGCCAGCCAACCGGCGGGGGGGGAGACCCAGTACTTC
TRBJ1-1,.,TRBV24-1,many,CATSEEAHTEAFF,TGTGCCACCAGTGAGGAGGCCCACACTGAAGCTTTCTTT
TRBJ1-2,.,TRBV12-5,few,CASLRDGYGYTF,TGTGCTAGCCTCCGGGACGGTTATGGCTACACCTTC
TRBJ2-2,TRBD1,TRBV9,few,CASSHPNRGAYTGELFF,TGTGCCAGCAGCCACCCGAACAGGGGGGCGTACACCGGGGAGCTGTTTTTT
TRBJ2-1,TRBD2,TRBV4-3,many,CASSQDVLAGGYNEQFF,TGCGCCAGCAGCCAAGATGTCCTAGCGGGGGGATACAATGAGCAGTTCTTC
TRBJ2-3,TRBD2,TRBV28,many,CASSGLAGATDTQYF,TGTGCCAGCAGTGGACTAGCGGGAGCCACAGATACGCAGTATTTT
TRBJ1-4,.,TRBV29-1,many,CSVAGGENEKLFF,TGCAGCGTTGCGGGGGGTGAGAATGAAAAACTGTTTTTT
TRBJ2-5,.,TRBV7-2,many,CASSLPGPYQETQYF,TGTGCCAGCAGCTTACCCGGCCCGTACCAAGAGACCCAGTACTTC
TRBJ2-3,TRBD1,TRBV12-3/TRBV12-4,many,CASSLRGGASDTQYF,TGTGCCAGCAGTTTAAGAGGGGGCGCGTCAGATACGCAGTATTTT
TRBJ2-4,TRBD2,TRBV10-3,few,CAIGGLLAGNIQYF,TGTGCCATCGGGGGTCTGTTAGCGGGAAACATTCAGTACTTC
TRBJ2-2,.,TRBV7-6,many,CASSLRGLRELFF,TGTGCCAGCAGCTTAAGGGGGTTGAGGGAGCTGTTTTTT
TRBJ2-5,.,TRBV10-3,many,CAISDRAVQETQYF,TGTGCCATCAGTGACAGGGCGGTCCAAGAGACCCAGTACTTC
TRBJ1-2,TRBD1,TRBV29-1,many,CSVPQGYYGYTF,TGCAGCGTCCCACAGGGGTACTATGGCTACACCTTC
TRBJ2-7,.,TRBV5-5,many,CASSLVNGFRSSYEQYF,TGTGCCAGCAGCTTGGTAAATGGGTTTCGGAGCTCCTACGAGCAGTACTTC